The TCR beta chain under discussion was sequenced for a study of T cell clonality in common variable immunodeficiency. General study findings and limits: Reportedly, TCR beta sequences from common variable immunodeficiency showed fewer deletions and N-nucleotide insertions.

Assay: immunoSEQ multiplex PCR; the TCRdb copy retains only in-frame clones and omits some. This sample carries 25,000 to 35,000 clones, none of them present only once. Germline CDR1 DFQATT, CDR2 SNEGSKA (reference sequence). CDR3 length: 16 residues. With 3 bases clipped from V and 4 bases from J, the junction kept 15 bases outside the gene matches. A word on this clone: The antigen is undetermined. The read ends 3 residues early relative to the CDR3; the germline J gene fills the gap.

This clonotype originated in a human donor with common variable immunodeficiency. The gene calls are TRBV20-1 and TRBJ2-7; 7 bases fit TRBD2. The sample consisted of peripheral blood mononuclear cells. The DNA read from the CDR3 is TGCAGTGCTAGGGGGGGGAAAGGAGGACCGGGATACGAG. This translates into CSARGGKGGPGYE. The whole CDR3 is CSARGGKGGPGYEQYF.